Below are 10 T cell receptor delta chains sequenced from a single sample in a study of gamma-delta T cells after stem cell transplantation. TCRdb made new clone calls on the RT-PCR reads using CATT. The sample consists of over 600 delta-chain clones, roughly 10% of them appearing once. The specimen was gamma-delta T cells. The receptors originated from a human donor. It is not recorded whose cells these are; they may come from a transplant donor. This table probably holds off-target reads from a library built for another chain.

This clone was seen a handful of times. The chain combines TRDV2 with TRDJ1, with TRDD3 matching 10 bases. Germline V gene sequence: CDR1 GEAIGNYY, CDR2 EKD. The trim removed 1 base at V and 0 bases at J, leaving 7 bases unmatched. The CDR3 runs to 17 residues. CDR3 loop: CACDTLTGGSYTDKLIF. DNA of the CDR3: TGTGCCTGTGACACTCTTACTGGGGGATCGTACACCGATAAACTCATCTTT.

This chain joins TRDV2 and TRDJ3, with TRDD3 matching 10 bases. Germline lookup yields CDR1 GEAIGNYY and CDR2 EKD. With 2 bases clipped from V and 9 bases from J, the junction kept 3 bases outside the gene matches. The CDR3 covers 15 residues. This CDR3 is CACDILGDPTRQMFF. The CDR3 coding sequence is TGTGCCTGTGACATACTGGGGGATCCCACCCGACAGATGTTTTTC.

This clone has just a few counts. The rearrangement links TRDV2 to TRDJ1, with D possibly TRDD3 on 6 matching bases. The germline gives CDR1 GEAIGNYY, CDR2 EKD. The CDR3 covers 18 residues. Trimming cost V 3 bases and J 0 bases, with 22 bases left between them. The CDR3 region has the DNA TGTGCCTGTGACCCTTTGGGGGGCCCGAGACCGTACACCGATAAACTCATCTTT. Amino acids: CACDPLGGPRPYTDKLIF.

The chain recombines TRDV2 with TRDJ1; D gene unclear. Germline lookup yields CDR1 GEAIGNYY and CDR2 EKD. The CDR3 is made up of 16 amino acids. V was trimmed by 0 bases and J by 7 bases, leaving 20 bases between them. The CDR3 nucleotides are TGTGCCTGTGACACCCTACAGACCAGTACGGGGCCTAAACTCATCTTT. As protein: CACDTLQTSTGPKLIF.

This clone occurred a few times. The CDR3 DNA sequence: TGTGCCTGTGACACCGTGGAGTACACCGATAAACTCATCTTT. Its protein product is CACDTVEYTDKLIF. The genes are TRDV2 and TRDJ1; no clear D gene. The CDR3 consists of 14 residues. Deletions cut 0 bases from V and 0 bases from J, with 7 bases between. In germline, CDR1 is GEAIGNYY, CDR2 EKD.

This clone is large (0.1 to 1%). Other DNA sequences from this sample encode an identical CDR3 as well. This CDR3 reads CACDFLLGDTTDKLIF. CDR3 nucleotides: TGTGCCTGTGACTTCCTACTGGGGGATACGACCGATAAACTCATCTTT. This chain joins TRDV2 and TRDJ1; 13 bases map to TRDD3. Germline trimming cut 3 bases from V and 2 bases from J; bases unmatched to any gene: 5. This CDR3 region has 16 residues. Germline CDR1 GEAIGNYY, CDR2 EKD.

This clone was counted between two and nine times. This chain joins TRDV2 and TRDJ2; 9 bases line up with TRDD3. Germline V gives CDR1 GEAIGNYY, CDR2 EKD. With V trimmed by 1 base and J by 0 bases, 2 bases remained unmatched. The CDR3 length is 16 residues. This chain's CDR3 is CACDTLGDTLTAQLFF. For the CDR3, the DNA is TGTGCCTGTGACACACTGGGGGACACTTTGACAGCACAACTCTTCTTT.

Only a few counts were recorded for this clone. V usage is TRDV2 and J usage is TRDJ3, with TRDD3 matching over 10 bases. Germline V gene sequence: CDR1 GEAIGNYY, CDR2 EKD. J was trimmed by 1 base and V by 4 bases; bases with no gene match: 12. The CDR3 length is 20 residues. DNA of the CDR3: TGTGCCTGTGATCTTCCTACTGGGGGATGCTGTTCCTGGGACACCCGACAGATGTTTTTC. Protein sequence: CACDLPTGGCCSWDTRQMFF.

The chain couples TRDV2 to TRDJ3; D is possibly TRDD3 (5 bases). V shed 0 bases and J shed 0 bases, with 14 bases lying between them. Germline values: CDR1 GEAIGNYY, CDR2 EKD. CDR3 size: 19 residues. The CDR3 region is CACDTAWAQGSWDTRQMFF. CDR3 nucleotides: TGTGCCTGTGACACCGCCTGGGCCCAAGGCTCCTGGGACACCCGACAGATGTTTTTC.

This clone was found a few times. J is TRDJ1 and V is TRDV2; 10 nucleotides agree with TRDD3. V was pared by 0 bases and J by 2 bases, with 11 bases of the junction left unmatched. CDR3 length: 18 residues. Per the germline V gene, CDR1 is GEAIGNYY and CDR2 is EKD. The CDR3 DNA follows: TGTGCCTGTGACACCTGGTCCGTACTGGGGGATGGAACCGATAAACTCATCTTT. It specifies CACDTWSVLGDGTDKLIF.